This T cell receptor beta chain was sequenced during a study of T cells in Graves' hyperthyroidism and ophthalmopathy. The sample holds many counts of this clonotype. Antigen specificity is unknown. PBMCs were derived from roughly 10 ml fresh peripheral blood. Researchers took RNA transcripts and amplified the TCR beta CDR3 regions from them. HTBI primers drove first-round RT-PCR of the TCR CDR3. TCRdb reprocessed the multiplex PCR reads with MiXCR, giving one entry per CDR3 protein. The sample has 250,000 to 300,000 distinct CDR3 sequences; roughly 13% are singletons. General study points: By a 13 V-J model, ophthalmopathy was set apart from stable hyperthyroidism. Researchers found most expanded thyroid clonotypes above 0.001 in blood as well.

The CDR3 extends over 14 amino acids. CDR1 is MNHEY and CDR2 is SVGEGT in the germline V gene. The V end was cut by 8 bases, the J end by 3 bases, with 14 bases between. The clonotype was recovered from a woman aged 40 to 50 with Graves' hyperthyroidism. The chain links TRBV6-2 or TRBV6-3 to TRBJ2-1; D unresolved. The sample comprised blood. Here the CDR3 reads CASWSDRGYNEQFF. The CDR3 DNA sequence: TGTGCCAGCTGGTCGGACCGAGGCTACAATGAGCAGTTCTTC.